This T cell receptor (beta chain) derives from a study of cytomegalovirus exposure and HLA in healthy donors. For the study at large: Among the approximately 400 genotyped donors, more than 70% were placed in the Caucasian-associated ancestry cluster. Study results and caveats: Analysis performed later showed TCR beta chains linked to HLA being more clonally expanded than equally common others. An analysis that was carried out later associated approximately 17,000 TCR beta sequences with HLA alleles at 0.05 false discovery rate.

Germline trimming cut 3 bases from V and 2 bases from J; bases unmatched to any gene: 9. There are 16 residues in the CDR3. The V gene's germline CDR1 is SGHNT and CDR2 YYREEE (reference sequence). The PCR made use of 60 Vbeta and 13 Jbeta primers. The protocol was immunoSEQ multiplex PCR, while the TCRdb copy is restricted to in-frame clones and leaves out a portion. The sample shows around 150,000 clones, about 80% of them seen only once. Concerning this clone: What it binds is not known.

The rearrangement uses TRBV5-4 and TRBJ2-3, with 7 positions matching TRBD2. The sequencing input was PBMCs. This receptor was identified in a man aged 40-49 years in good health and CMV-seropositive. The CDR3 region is CASSSLRAGNTDTQYF. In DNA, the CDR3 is TGTGCCAGCAGCTCCCTAAGAGCGGGGAACACAGATACGCAGTATTTT.